This T cell receptor (beta chain) is drawn from a study of T cell responses to AZD1222 COVID-19 vaccine. This table comes from immunoSEQ multiplex PCR, and its TCRdb copy is limited to in-frame clones, with some not included. This sample carries about 120,000 clones, approximately 90% of them seen once, and the ten largest clones take approximately 5%. Of note for this clone: Its antigen is unidentified.

Study results and caveats: Repertoires in all cases were sampled only once the peak T cell response had passed. There were mostly white British donors and more females than males, and clonal diversity was possibly underestimated. Spike was spanned by vaccine-associated CD4 TCRs, which were dominant at 160-218 and 743-854. Seropositive AZD1222 recipients at baseline numbered only 6 or 7.

The sequence derives from an adult in good health. The material sequenced was peripheral blood, taken on day 0 of AZD1222 vaccination.

The CDR3 DNA reads as TGTGCCAGCAGTGGGGGTCTCGGGGAGCTGTTTTTT. Protein sequence: CASSGGLGELFF. The chain links TRBV11-3 to TRBJ2-2; D possibly matches TRBD1 or TRBD2 (5 bases each). The CDR3 loop spans 12 amino acids. The germline V and J ends were trimmed by 6 bases and 7 bases, with 9 bases remaining between them. Per the germline V gene, CDR1 is SGHNT and CDR2 is YENEEA.